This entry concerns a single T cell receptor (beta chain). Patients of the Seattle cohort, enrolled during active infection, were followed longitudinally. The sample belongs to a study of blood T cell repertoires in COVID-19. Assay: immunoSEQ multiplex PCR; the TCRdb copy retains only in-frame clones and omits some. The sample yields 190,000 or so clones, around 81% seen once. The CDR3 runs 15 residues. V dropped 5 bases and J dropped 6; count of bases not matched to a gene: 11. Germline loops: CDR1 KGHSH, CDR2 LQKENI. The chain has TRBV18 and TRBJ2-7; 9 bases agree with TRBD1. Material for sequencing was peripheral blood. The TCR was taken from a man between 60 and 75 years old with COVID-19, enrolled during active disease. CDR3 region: CASSFSQDRGGEQYF. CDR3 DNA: TGTGCCAGCTCATTTTCCCAGGACAGGGGAGGCGAGCAGTACTTC.